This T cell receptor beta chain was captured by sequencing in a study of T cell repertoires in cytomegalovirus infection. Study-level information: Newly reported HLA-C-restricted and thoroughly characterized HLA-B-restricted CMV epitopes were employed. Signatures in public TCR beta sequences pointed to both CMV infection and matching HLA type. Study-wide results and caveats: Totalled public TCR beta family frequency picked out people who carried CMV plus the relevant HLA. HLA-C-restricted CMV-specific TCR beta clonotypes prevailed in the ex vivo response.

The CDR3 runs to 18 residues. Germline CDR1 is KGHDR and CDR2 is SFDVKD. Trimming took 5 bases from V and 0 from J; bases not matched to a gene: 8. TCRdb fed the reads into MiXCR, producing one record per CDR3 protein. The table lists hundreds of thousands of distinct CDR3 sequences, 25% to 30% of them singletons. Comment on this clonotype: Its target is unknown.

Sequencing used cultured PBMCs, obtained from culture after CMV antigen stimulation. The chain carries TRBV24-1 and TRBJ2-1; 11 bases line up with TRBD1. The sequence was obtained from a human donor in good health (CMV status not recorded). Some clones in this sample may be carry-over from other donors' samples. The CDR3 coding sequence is TGTGCCACCAGTGGGGACAGGGGGTCTTCAAGCTCCTACAATGAGCAGTTCTTC. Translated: CATSGDRGSSSSYNEQFF.